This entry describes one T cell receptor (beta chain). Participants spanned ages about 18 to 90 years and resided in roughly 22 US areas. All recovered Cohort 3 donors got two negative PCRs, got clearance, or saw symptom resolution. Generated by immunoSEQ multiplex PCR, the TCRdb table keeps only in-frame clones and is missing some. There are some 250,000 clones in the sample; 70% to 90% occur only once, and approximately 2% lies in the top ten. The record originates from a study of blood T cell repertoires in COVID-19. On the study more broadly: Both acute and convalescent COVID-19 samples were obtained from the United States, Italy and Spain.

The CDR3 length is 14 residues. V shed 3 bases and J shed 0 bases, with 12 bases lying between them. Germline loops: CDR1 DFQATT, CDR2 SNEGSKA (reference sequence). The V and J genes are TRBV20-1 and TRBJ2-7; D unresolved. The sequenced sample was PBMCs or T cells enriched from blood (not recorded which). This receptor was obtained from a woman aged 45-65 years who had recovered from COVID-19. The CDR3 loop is CSASGWHHSYEQYF. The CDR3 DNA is TGCAGTGCTAGTGGGTGGCACCACTCCTACGAGCAGTACTTC.